The 21 T cell receptor beta chains reported below all come from one sample, sequenced in a study of blood T cell repertoires in COVID-19. Profiling relied on immunoSEQ multiplex PCR, and the TCRdb table lists in-frame clones only, not all of them. The sample carries over 75,000 clones, 70% to 90% recorded once. The source material was peripheral blood. The receptors stem from an elderly woman with acute or convalescent COVID-19.

A word on this clone: The same CDR3 can be traced to other DNA sequences in this sample. The rearrangement links TRBV7-2 to TRBJ1-5; no clear D. Germline lookup yields CDR1 SGHTA and CDR2 FQGNSA. V was pared by 3 bases and J by 0 bases, with 6 bases between. This CDR3 region has 14 residues. The CDR3 reads CASSFRSSNQPQHF. The CDR3 region has the DNA TGTGCCAGCAGCTTCAGATCTAGCAATCAGCCCCAGCATTTT.

J is TRBJ1-5 and V is TRBV27, with no clear D. Looked up from germline, CDR1 is MNHEY and CDR2 is SMNVEV (reference sequence). V lost 6 bases, J lost 1 base, and 16 bases lay in between. CDR3 size: 16 residues. The CDR3 spells CASRDSWAVSNQPQHF. The CDR3 DNA follows: TGTGCCAGCAGGGATTCCTGGGCCGTAAGCAATCAGCCCCAGCATTTT.

A single count supports this clone. The J gene is TRBJ2-1, the V gene TRBV5-8, with TRBD2 identical over 7 bases. The CDR3 extends over 17 amino acids. V trimming: 0 bases; J trimming: 7 bases; junction bases outside the gene matches: 13. Germline lookup yields CDR1 SGHTS and CDR2 YDEGEE. Here the CDR3 reads CASSLAILASRPNEQFF. The DNA of the CDR3 is TGTGCCAGCAGCTTGGCAATACTAGCGTCGAGACCAAATGAGCAGTTCTTC.

This chain joins TRBV3-1 (or the pseudogene TRBV3-2) and TRBJ2-7, with a weak D call TRBD1 (6 bases). This CDR3 is 15 amino acids long. Trimming removed 4 bases at V and 2 bases at J, with 15 bases between. Germline V gene data show CDR1 as LGHDT and CDR2 as YNNKEL (reference sequence). The CDR3 sequence: CASSPGADRTYEQYF. DNA of the CDR3: TGTGCCAGCAGCCCAGGGGCAGACAGAACCTACGAGCAGTACTTC.

This clone was counted a single time. The chain employs TRBV6-5 and TRBJ1-1; 8 bases are shared with TRBD1. The V segment lost 4 bases and the J segment 8 bases; nucleotides outside the gene matches: 12. The CDR3 loop spans 15 amino acids. The germline V gene encodes CDR1 MNHEY and CDR2 SVGAGI. The CDR3 DNA sequence: TGTGCCAGCAGTTCTTGGGACAGGAAACAGGGAGAAGCTTTCTTT. Its translation: CASSSWDRKQGEAFF.

The chain has TRBV5-6 and TRBJ2-5, with 8 nucleotides matching TRBD1. With 4 bases clipped from V and 5 bases from J, the junction kept 13 bases outside the gene matches. CDR3 size: 16 residues. Germline-derived CDR1 and CDR2 are SGHDT and YYEEEE. The CDR3 protein is CASSQPGGRGLETQYF. The DNA for the CDR3 is TGTGCCAGCAGCCAACCTGGGGGCAGGGGGCTTGAGACCCAGTACTTC.

The rearrangement links TRBV4-3 to TRBJ1-2; D not certain. The germline gives CDR1 LGHNA, CDR2 YSLEER. V was clipped by 0 bases and J by 2 bases, with 10 bases between them. This CDR3 spans 15 amino acids. The CDR3 DNA follows: TGCGCCAGCAGCCAAGATCCCCGGGTGAACTATGGCTACACCTTC. Residues: CASSQDPRVNYGYTF.

In its sample, this clone was seen a few times. Other DNA sequences in the same sample also yield this CDR3. This sequence joins TRBV7-9 and TRBJ1-2; 8 bases match TRBD1. CDR3 length equals 14 residues. Trimming cost V 3 bases and J 4 bases; bases outside gene matches: 4. CDR1 SEHNR and CDR2 FQNEAQ come from the germline V gene (reference sequence). CDR3 loop: CASSFGQGAYGYTF. The CDR3 DNA follows: TGTGCCAGCAGCTTTGGACAGGGAGCCTATGGCTACACCTTC. Full variable domain (outside the CDR3, taken from reference TRBV7-9 and TRBJ1-2): DTGVSQNPRHKITKRGQNVTFRCDPISEHNRLYWYRQTLGQGPEFLTYFQNEAQLEKSRLLSDRFSAERPKGSFSTLEIQRTEQGDSAMYLCASSFGQGAYGYTFGSGTRLTVV.

The DNA of the CDR3 is TGTGCCAGCAGTTACTTGGGACAGGGGATAGGAGGCTACACCTTC. Protein: CASSYLGQGIGGYTF. This chain joins TRBV6-5 and TRBJ1-2, with 10 bases that match TRBD1. The CDR3 covers 15 residues. Germline V gene data show CDR1 as MNHEY and CDR2 as SVGAGI. Losses at the gene ends were 1 base for V and 8 bases for J; bases not matched to a gene: 7.

The V gene is TRBV18, the J gene TRBJ1-5; 7 nucleotides match TRBD1. CDR1 and CDR2 from the germline V gene are KGHSH and LQKENI. J was trimmed by 4 bases and V by 5 bases; bases with no gene match: 5. The CDR3 runs to 14 residues. CDR3 loop: CASSEGQENQPQHF. As DNA, the CDR3 is TGTGCCAGCTCAGAAGGACAGGAGAATCAGCCCCAGCATTTT.

To note about this clone: A junction boundary mismatches the germline segment, possibly from a read error. The chain joins TRBV7-7 to TRBJ2-2, with 10 bases that match TRBD2. The CDR3 has 15 residues. Germline V lookup: CDR1 SSHAT, CDR2 FNYEAQ (reference sequence). CDR3 amino acids: CASSTSGAGTGELFF. In nucleotides, the CDR3 is TGTGCTAGCAGCACTAGCGGGGCCGGAACCGGGGAGCTGTTTTTT.

V and J are TRBV30 and TRBJ2-1, with 9 positions matching TRBD2. The CDR3 covers 14 residues. Germline assignment: CDR1 GTSNPN and CDR2 SVGIG (reference sequence). The J segment lost 7 bases and the V segment lost 4 bases, leaving 8 bases of the junction unmatched. CDR3 protein: CAWIPAGGPNEQFF. The CDR3 DNA reads TGTGCCTGGATTCCAGCGGGGGGCCCTAATGAGCAGTTCTTC.

V is TRBV2 and J is TRBJ1-1; D remains ambiguous. This CDR3 contains 15 residues. Trimming pared 5 bases from V and 1 base from J, leaving 14 bases between. Germline V gene sequence: CDR1 SNHLY, CDR2 FYNNEI. The DNA for the CDR3 is TGTGCCAGCAGTACCTTCCTCTCAGGGAACACTGAAGCTTTCTTT. Its protein is CASSTFLSGNTEAFF.

This clone is a singleton in its sample. J is TRBJ1-5 and V is TRBV2; 7 bases line up with TRBD1. The CDR3 consists of 13 residues. The germline V gene has CDR1 SNHLY and CDR2 FYNNEI. V dropped 6 bases and J dropped 5; count of bases not matched to a gene: 4. The CDR3 DNA reads TGTGCCAGCAGGGGTGACAGGGATCAGCCCCAGCATTTT. It translates to CASRGDRDQPQHF.

V usage is TRBV6-5 and J usage is TRBJ2-7; D gene unclear. V shed 8 bases and J shed 0 bases, with 14 bases lying between them. Germline V gene data show CDR1 as MNHEY and CDR2 as SVGAGI. This CDR3 has 14 amino acids. For the CDR3, the DNA is TGTGCCAGCCGTCTAATGTTGAGCTCCTACGAGCAGTACTTC. Protein product: CASRLMLSSYEQYF.

A few counts support this clone. V usage is TRBV6-1 and J usage is TRBJ1-2; D unresolved. Germline CDR1 reads MNHNS; CDR2 reads SASEGT. Trimming cost V 2 bases and J 8 bases, with 6 bases left between them. The CDR3 length is 11 residues. This chain's CDR3 is CASSELMGYTF. The CDR3 region has the DNA TGTGCCAGCAGTGAATTAATGGGCTACACCTTC.

This clone was counted between two and nine times. V and J are TRBV7-2 and TRBJ2-1; D gene ambiguous. Germline loops: CDR1 SGHTA, CDR2 FQGNSA. The CDR3 spans 15 residues. Trimming took off 4 bases at V and 0 bases at J, with 10 bases between the two ends. In nucleotides, the CDR3 is TGTGCCAGCAGCTCATCGCGGCGCTCCTACAATGAGCAGTTCTTC. This gives the protein CASSSSRRSYNEQFF.

The rearrangement uses TRBV30 and TRBJ1-5; possibly TRBD1 for D (6 bases). Trimming left V 2 bases short and J 5 bases short, with 10 bases between. Germline-derived CDR1 and CDR2 are GTSNPN and SVGIG (reference sequence). This CDR3 has 13 amino acids. The DNA of the CDR3 is TGTGCCTGGAGTCCAGGGGATGATCAGCCCCAGCATTTT. Translating it yields CAWSPGDDQPQHF.

The V call is TRBV12-3 or TRBV12-4, the J call TRBJ2-5, with 8 bases identical to TRBD1. The CDR3 covers 13 residues. The V and J ends lost 5 bases and 6 bases, in that order; junction bases with no gene match: 5. CDR3: CASSPTGAQTQYF. For the CDR3, the DNA is TGTGCCAGCAGTCCGACAGGGGCCCAGACCCAGTACTTC.

In this sample, this clone turned up a few times. The chain carries TRBV4-3 and TRBJ2-1, with 11 bases matching TRBD1. With 4 bases clipped from V and 2 bases from J, the junction kept 10 bases outside the gene matches. There are 18 residues in the CDR3. Per the germline V gene, CDR1 is LGHNA and CDR2 is YSLEER. CDR3 DNA: TGCGCCAGCAGCCCGGGACAGGGGGTTCCGTCGCCCTACAATGAGCAGTTCTTC. It specifies CASSPGQGVPSPYNEQFF.

The chain employs TRBV4-3 and TRBJ2-7, with 7 bases identical to TRBD2. The germline V gene has CDR1 LGHNA and CDR2 YSLEER. CDR3 length: 15 residues. J was trimmed by 1 base and V by 0 bases; bases with no gene match: 3. The CDR3 is CASSQDSGGSYEQYF. CDR3 nucleotide sequence: TGCGCCAGCAGCCAAGACTCCGGGGGGTCCTACGAGCAGTACTTC.